This passage covers 28 T cell receptor beta chains from one sample sequenced in a study of T cell repertoires in cytomegalovirus infection. In TCRdb, the reads were re-called with MiXCR into one record per CDR3 protein. Of 490,000 or so distinct CDR3 sequences in the sample, 11% were seen once. Input material: PBMCs. These receptors all stem from a human donor in good health (CMV status not recorded). Some clones in this sample may be carry-over from other donors' samples.

This clonotype was seen many times. This sequence joins TRBV28 and TRBJ1-3; tentative D call: TRBD1 (6 bases). V was pared by 5 bases and J by 4 bases, with 12 bases between. CDR3 length: 14 amino acids. Germline-derived CDR1 and CDR2 are MDHEN and SYDVKM. Written as DNA, the CDR3 is TGTGCCAGCAGTGTTACAGGGACCGGAAACACCATATATTTT. Protein: CASSVTGTGNTIYF.

CDR3 amino acids: CSVEKDSPYEQYF. The CDR3 DNA follows: TGCAGCGTTGAAAAGGACAGCCCCTACGAGCAGTACTTC. The chain is built from TRBV29-1 and TRBJ2-7, with a tentative D call TRBD1 (6 bases). This CDR3 is 13 amino acids long. V was clipped by 2 bases and J by 2 bases, with 10 bases between them. The V gene's germline CDR1 is SQVTM and CDR2 ANQGSEA.

Many counts were recorded for this clonotype. The rearrangement joins TRBV6-1 to TRBJ2-5; D may be TRBD2 (5 bases). The CDR3 loop spans 14 amino acids. V gave up 4 bases and J gave up 2 bases, with 11 bases separating them. Germline CDR1 reads MNHNS; CDR2 reads SASEGT. CDR3 DNA sequence: TGTGCCAGCAGTGCTTCGCGGACTCAAGAGACCCAGTACTTC. It yields the protein CASSASRTQETQYF.

This clonotype was counted a few times. The rearrangement joins TRBV6-5 to TRBJ1-2; no definite D call. Trimming took off 0 bases at V and 2 bases at J, with 7 bases between the two ends. Germline CDR1 is MNHEY and CDR2 is SVGAGI. The CDR3 spans 14 residues. The chain's CDR3 is CASSYSPANYGYTF. The CDR3 DNA reads TGTGCCAGCAGTTACTCTCCGGCGAACTATGGCTACACCTTC.

The table lists this clonotype with many counts. The chain uses TRBV7-3 and TRBJ2-1; 9 bases line up with TRBD2. The V and J ends lost 5 bases and 8 bases, in that order; junction bases with no gene match: 10. The CDR3 consists of 15 residues. Germline CDR1 and CDR2: SGHTA and FQGTGA. For the CDR3, the DNA is TGTGCCAGCAGCGCGTTGGCGGGAGGGGGCGATGAGCAGTTCTTC. Its protein product is CASSALAGGGDEQFF.

This clonotype was counted at least ten times. The chain couples TRBV5-6 to TRBJ2-3, with 9 bases identical to TRBD2. The J segment lost 3 bases and the V segment lost 0 bases, leaving 17 bases of the junction unmatched. The germline CDR1 and CDR2 sequences are SGHDT and YYEEEE. This CDR3 spans 20 amino acids. For the CDR3, the DNA is TGTGCCAGCAGCTTGGAGGGATGGCGGTACAGCGGGAGGCGGACAGATACGCAGTATTTT. Translation: CASSLEGWRYSGRRTDTQYF.

This clonotype showed up many times. V usage is TRBV6-4 and J usage is TRBJ2-3; D gene unclear. Germline assignment: CDR1 MRHNA and CDR2 SNTAGT. Trimming left V 0 bases short and J 3 bases short, with 10 bases between. This CDR3 contains 15 residues. The CDR3 protein is CASSDSEGSTDTQYF. DNA for the CDR3: TGTGCCAGCAGTGACTCGGAAGGGTCTACAGATACGCAGTATTTT.

This clonotype showed up just a few times. The V call is TRBV27, the J call TRBJ2-5; D call uncertain. CDR3 length: 10 amino acids. V gave up 9 bases and J gave up 4 bases, with 6 bases separating them. CDR1 is MNHEY and CDR2 is SMNVEV in the germline V gene (reference sequence). The CDR3 DNA sequence: TGTGCCAGTCCCAGAGAGACCCAGTACTTC. Translating it yields CASPRETQYF.

Ten or more counts support this clonotype. The rearrangement joins TRBV5-1 to TRBJ2-7, with D possibly TRBD2 on 6 matching bases. The CDR3 runs 14 residues. Trimming took off 4 bases at V and 6 bases at J, with 17 bases between the two ends. CDR1 is SGHRS and CDR2 is YFSETQ in the germline V gene. This CDR3 reads CASSGGVRGSEQYF. The CDR3 DNA reads TGCGCCAGCAGCGGAGGGGTGAGGGGCTCCGAGCAGTACTTC. The full variable domain, completed using reference TRBV5-1 and TRBJ2-7, is KAGVTQTPRYLIKTRGQQVTLSCSPISGHRSVSWYQQTPGQGLQFLFEYFSETQRNKGNFPGRFSGRQFSNSRSEMNVSTLELGDSALYLCASSGGVRGSEQYFGPGTRLTVT.

This clonotype was seen at least ten times. The genes are TRBV4-2 and TRBJ2-3, with TRBD2 matching 7 bases. Per germline, CDR1 LGHNA and CDR2 YNFKEQ. The CDR3 runs 16 residues. V was clipped by 1 base and J by 5 bases; unmatched bases: 9. CDR3 residues: CASSQVTSGVVDTQYF. Here the CDR3 DNA reads TGTGCCAGCAGCCAAGTGACCAGCGGGGTAGTAGATACGCAGTATTTT.

This clonotype was detected ten times or more. The chain carries TRBV6-2 or TRBV6-3 and TRBJ2-2; 8 bases fit TRBD2. This CDR3 comprises 15 residues. Germline CDR1 is MNHEY and CDR2 is SVGEGT. The junction had 12 bases not matched to a gene; V was cut back by 10 bases and J by 5 bases. As DNA, the CDR3 is TGTGCCACCCCAATTCGGGAGGGCGAAACCGGGGAGCTGTTTTTT. It encodes CATPIREGETGELFF.

This clonotype was seen ten or more times. The chain recombines TRBV20-1 with TRBJ2-1, with 11 bases fitting TRBD2. Germline values: CDR1 DFQATT, CDR2 SNEGSKA (reference sequence). Germline trimming cut 4 bases from V and 4 bases from J; bases unmatched to any gene: 6. The CDR3 has 15 amino acids. In nucleotides, the CDR3 is TGCAGTGCTACAATCGGGACTAGCGGTTACAATGAGCAGTTCTTC. Translated: CSATIGTSGYNEQFF.

This clonotype was detected a few times. The chain carries TRBV7-3 and TRBJ2-5; D gene ambiguous. Trimming shortened V by 4 bases and J by 5 bases, and 20 bases separated the two germline ends. The germline gives CDR1 SGHTA, CDR2 FQGTGA. The CDR3 is 16 residues long. The CDR3 nucleotides are TGTGCCAGCAGCTCCCACTCGGGCAGGATTTGGGAGACCCAGTACTTC. Protein sequence: CASSSHSGRIWETQYF. Full variable domain (remainder filled in from reference TRBV7-3 and TRBJ2-5): GAGVSQTPSNKVTEKGKYVELRCDPISGHTALYWYRQSLGQGPEFLIYFQGTGAADDSGLPNDRFFAVRPEGSVSTLKIQRTERGDSAVYLCASSSHSGRIWETQYFGPGTRLLVL.

This clonotype was seen many times. V and J are TRBV7-7 and TRBJ2-2; D remains unclear. The CDR3 is made up of 14 amino acids. Trimming removed 1 base from V and 7 bases from J, with 10 bases in between. CDR1 SSHAT and CDR2 FNYEAQ come from the germline V gene (reference sequence). CDR3 bases: TGTGCCAGCAGCTTAGGAGATCTAGGCGGGGAGCTGTTTTTT. Amino acids: CASSLGDLGGELFF. Based on the CDR3 plus reference TRBV7-7 and TRBJ2-2, the full variable domain is GAGVSQSPRYKVTKRGQDVTLRCDPISSHATLYWYQQALGQGPEFLTYFNYEAQPDKSGLPSDRFSAERPEGSISTLTIQRTEQRDSAMYRCASSLGDLGGELFFGEGSRLTVL.

The chain couples TRBV28 to TRBJ2-7, with D hard to call. Trimming removed 5 bases from V and 2 bases from J, with 19 bases in between. The CDR3 spans 16 residues. Germline values: CDR1 MDHEN, CDR2 SYDVKM. The CDR3 region is CASSPVRASDPYEQYF. CDR3 DNA: TGTGCCAGCAGTCCCGTAAGGGCTTCGGATCCCTACGAGCAGTACTTC.

The CDR3 here is CASSPGLDTEAFF. DNA of the CDR3: TGTGCCAGTAGTCCAGGGTTGGACACTGAAGCTTTCTTT. This sequence joins TRBV19 and TRBJ1-1; a possible D gene is TRBD1 (5 bases). The germline gives CDR1 LNHDA, CDR2 SQIVND (reference sequence). This CDR3 contains 13 residues. Trimming took off 5 bases at V and 3 bases at J, with 10 bases between the two ends.

In this sample, this clonotype turned up many times. Written as DNA, the CDR3 is TGTGCCAGCAGTCGCCGGGACTTGCAGGGGGATACGCAGTATTTT. Its protein product is CASSRRDLQGDTQYF. The V and J genes are TRBV28 and TRBJ2-3; D tentatively fits TRBD1 or TRBD2 (6 bases each). Germline assignment: CDR1 MDHEN and CDR2 SYDVKM. V lost 5 bases and J lost 6, with 18 bases in between. The CDR3 covers 15 residues.

The CDR3 here is CSARDPDNQETQYF. CDR3 sequence (DNA): TGCAGTGCTAGAGATCCGGACAACCAAGAGACCCAGTACTTC. The chain uses TRBV20-1 and TRBJ2-5, with D possibly being TRBD1 (5 bases). The CDR3 sequence is 14 residues long. CDR1 and CDR2 from the germline V gene are DFQATT and SNEGSKA (reference sequence). Trimming took off 0 bases at V and 0 bases at J, with 8 bases between the two ends.

This clonotype came up many times. The V gene is TRBV7-3, the J gene TRBJ2-1, with D maybe TRBD1 (6 bases). Germline CDR1 reads SGHTA; CDR2 reads FQGTGA. This CDR3 is 14 amino acids long. V gave up 1 base and J gave up 6 bases, with 10 bases separating them. The CDR3 nucleotides read TGTGCCAGCAGCTTAATGGGGACAATCAATGAGCAGTTCTTC. It encodes CASSLMGTINEQFF.

The V call is TRBV5-4, the J call TRBJ2-5, with 13 bases matching TRBD2. In germline, CDR1 is SGHNT, CDR2 YYREEE (reference sequence). The CDR3 consists of 16 residues. Trimming at V came to 3 bases and at J to 4 bases, leaving 6 bases not matched to a gene. CDR3 residues: CASSSGTSGTRETQYF. In DNA form, the CDR3 reads TGTGCCAGCAGCTCCGGGACTAGCGGGACTCGAGAGACCCAGTACTTC.

This clonotype was seen a few times. The rearrangement joins TRBV3-1 to TRBJ1-6, with D unresolved. Between the trimmed V and J ends, which lost 1 base and 7 bases, there was a span of 8 bases. The CDR3 has 14 amino acids. Germline V gene sequence: CDR1 LGHDT, CDR2 YNNKEL (reference sequence). The CDR3 loop reads CASSQVGQNSPLHF. The CDR3 region has the DNA TGTGCCAGCAGCCAAGTAGGGCAGAATTCACCCCTCCACTTT.

Many counts were recorded for this clonotype. This chain connects TRBV2 to TRBJ2-2, with 7 bases aligning to TRBD1. This CDR3 region has 13 residues. Unmatched junction bases numbered 4, after V lost 10 bases and J lost 2 bases. The germline CDR1 and CDR2 sequences are SNHLY and FYNNEI. In DNA, the CDR3 is TGTGCCACGCGACAGGGAAACACCGGGGAGCTGTTTTTT. Its protein product is CATRQGNTGELFF.

This clonotype was picked up many times. This rearrangement joins TRBV19 to TRBJ1-5; TRBD1 might be the D (6 bases). This CDR3 has 15 amino acids. The germline V gene encodes CDR1 LNHDA and CDR2 SQIVND (reference sequence). Trimming cost V 6 bases and J 1 base, with 13 bases left between them. The CDR3 nucleotides read TGTGCCAGTAGCCTCACAGGGTGGAGCAATCAGCCCCAGCATTTT. Its protein is CASSLTGWSNQPQHF. The full variable domain, its missing parts supplied by reference TRBV19 and TRBJ1-5, is DGGITQSPKYLFRKEGQNVTLSCEQNLNHDAMYWYRQDPGQGLRLIYYSQIVNDFQKGDIAEGYSVSREKKESFPLTVTSAQKNPTAFYLCASSLTGWSNQPQHFGDGTRLSIL.

The chain employs TRBV20-1 and TRBJ1-5, with D uncertain. This CDR3 has 14 residues. Trimming cost V 3 bases and J 0 bases, with 9 bases left between them. Germline values: CDR1 DFQATT, CDR2 SNEGSKA (reference sequence). The CDR3 nucleotides read TGCAGTGCTAGTTCCCAATATAGCAATCAGCCCCAGCATTTT. Its translation: CSASSQYSNQPQHF.

This clonotype was observed at least ten times. The germline gene is not matched at one end of the junction; a read error may be the cause. The chain is built from TRBV6-1 and TRBJ1-2; no firm D call. In germline, CDR1 is MNHNS, CDR2 SASEGT. This CDR3 comprises 15 residues. The CDR3: CASSEAAGASYGYTF. The CDR3 DNA reads as TGTGCCAGCAGCGAAGCCGCGGGAGCTAGCTATGGCTACACCTTC.

J is TRBJ2-1 and V is TRBV5-1; 8 bases are a match to TRBD2. Germline CDR1 and CDR2: SGHRS and YFSETQ. V shed 5 bases, J shed 2 bases, and the junction held 6 bases outside the gene matches. This CDR3 region has 15 residues. CDR3 in DNA: TGCGCCAGCAGGGCAGCGGGAGACCCCTACAATGAGCAGTTCTTC. This codes for CASRAAGDPYNEQFF.

This clonotype was observed once. This rearrangement joins TRBV19 to TRBJ1-1; 7 bases are a match to TRBD1. The germline CDR1 and CDR2 sequences are LNHDA and SQIVND (reference sequence). The CDR3 is 15 residues long. The junction had 13 bases not matched to a gene; V was cut back by 8 bases and J by 4 bases. The CDR3 DNA is TGTGCCAGTCACGAACAGGGGCGGGGGACCACTGAAGCTTTCTTT. Residues: CASHEQGRGTTEAFF. The full variable domain, its missing parts supplied by reference TRBV19 and TRBJ1-1, is DGGITQSPKYLFRKEGQNVTLSCEQNLNHDAMYWYRQDPGQGLRLIYYSQIVNDFQKGDIAEGYSVSREKKESFPLTVTSAQKNPTAFYLCASHEQGRGTTEAFFGQGTRLTVV.

The CDR3 DNA reads as TGTGCCAGCAGCTCGGTACCTTCTAGCGGACCCTCCTACGAGCAGTACTTC. It yields the protein CASSSVPSSGPSYEQYF. The gene calls are TRBV7-9 and TRBJ2-7; 7 bases fit TRBD2. The V segment lost 4 bases and the J segment 0 bases; nucleotides outside the gene matches: 12. The CDR3 is made up of 17 amino acids. The germline gives CDR1 SEHNR, CDR2 FQNEAQ (reference sequence).